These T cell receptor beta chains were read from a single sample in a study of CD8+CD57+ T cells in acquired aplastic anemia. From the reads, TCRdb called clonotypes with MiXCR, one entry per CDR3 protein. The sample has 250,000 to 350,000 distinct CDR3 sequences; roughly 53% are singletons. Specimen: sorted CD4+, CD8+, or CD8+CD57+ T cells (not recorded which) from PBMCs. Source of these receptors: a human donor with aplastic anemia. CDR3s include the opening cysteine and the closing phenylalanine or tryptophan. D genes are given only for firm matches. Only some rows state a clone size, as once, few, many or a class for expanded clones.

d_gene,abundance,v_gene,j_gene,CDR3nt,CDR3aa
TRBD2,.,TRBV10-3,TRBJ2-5,TGTGCCATCAGTGGGGGGGGAACCATACAAGAGACCCAGTACTTC,CAISGGGTIQETQYF
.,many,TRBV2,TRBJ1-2,TGTGCCAGCAGTGGGGGCCCAGGCTCTAACTATGGCTACACCTTC,CASSGGPGSNYGYTF
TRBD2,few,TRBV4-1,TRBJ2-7,TGCGCCAGCAGCCAAGGTCCCGGGACTAGCTCCTACGAGCAGTACTTC,CASSQGPGTSSYEQYF
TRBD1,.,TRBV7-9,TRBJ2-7,TGTGCCAGCAGCCTGGACAGGGCTAGGGACGAGCAGTACTTC,CASSLDRARDEQYF
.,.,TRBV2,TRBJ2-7,TGTGCCAGCACCGTAGGCAGGGCCGCCTACGAGCAGTACTTC,CASTVGRAAYEQYF
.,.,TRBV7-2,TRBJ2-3,TGTGCCAGCAGCTCAAGACAGAGCACAGATACGCAGTATTTT,CASSSRQSTDTQYF
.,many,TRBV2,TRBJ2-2,TGTGCCAGCTCAGACAGGACCGGCCGCGGGGAGCTGTTTTTT,CASSDRTGRGELFF
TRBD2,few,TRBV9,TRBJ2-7,TGTGCCAGCAGCGTAGCAGCGGGAGGGGGCGGATACGAGCAGTACTTC,CASSVAAGGGGYEQYF
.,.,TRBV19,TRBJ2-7,TGTGCCAGTAGTATAGAAGCTAGGTTGGGCGAGCAGTACTTC,CASSIEARLGEQYF
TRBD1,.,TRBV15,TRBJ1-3,TGTGCCACCAGCAGGGACAGGGGGACCCAGAACACCATATATTTT,CATSRDRGTQNTIYF
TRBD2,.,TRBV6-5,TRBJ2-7,TGTGCCAGCAGACTACGGACTAGCGGCTACGAGCAGTACTTC,CASRLRTSGYEQYF
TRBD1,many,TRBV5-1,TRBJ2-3,TGCGCCAGCAGCTTGGCCCCCCCGGACAGGGGGATAGTTTCGCAGTATTTT,CASSLAPPDRGIVSQYF
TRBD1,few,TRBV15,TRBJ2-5,TGTGCCACCAGCCCCGGGACAGGGGGGATCGGAGAGACCCAGTACTTC,CATSPGTGGIGETQYF
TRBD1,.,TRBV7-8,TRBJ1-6,TGTGCCAGCACCCCACTACAGGGGGATCGTTCACCCCTCCACTTT,CASTPLQGDRSPLHF
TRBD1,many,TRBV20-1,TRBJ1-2,TGCAGTGCTCCTGCGGGACAGGGGGGTTATGATAGCTACACCTTC,CSAPAGQGGYDSYTF
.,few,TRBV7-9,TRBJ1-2,TGTGCCAGCAGCTCCGGACAGTCCACGAAAGACTATGGCTACACCTTC,CASSSGQSTKDYGYTF
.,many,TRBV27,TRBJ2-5,TGTGCCAGCAGTTCGACTGCGATAGAGACCCAGTACTTC,CASSSTAIETQYF
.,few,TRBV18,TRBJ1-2,TGTGCCAGCTCACCAAGGCAGGGTTTAGCTAACTATGGCTACACCTTC,CASSPRQGLANYGYTF
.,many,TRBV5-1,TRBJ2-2,TGCGCCAGCAGCTTGGGGGCAGGGGCCGACACCGGGGAGCTGTTTTTT,CASSLGAGADTGELFF
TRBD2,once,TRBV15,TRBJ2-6,TGTGCCACCAGCAGTACCGGGGAGGGCTCTGGGGCCAACGTCCTGACTTTC,CATSSTGEGSGANVLTF
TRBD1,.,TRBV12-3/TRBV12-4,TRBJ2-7,TGTGCCAGCAGGAGTCCGAAAATCCGGGACAGGGTCTACGAGCAGTACTTC,CASRSPKIRDRVYEQYF
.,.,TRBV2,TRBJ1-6,TGTGCCAGCAGCCGGGGGCCAGGCTCACCCCTCCACTTT,CASSRGPGSPLHF
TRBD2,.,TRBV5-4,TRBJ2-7,TGTGCCAGCAGCTCCCACAGCGGGACTTACGAGCAGTACTTC,CASSSHSGTYEQYF
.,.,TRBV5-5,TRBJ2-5,TGCGCCAGCAGCCAAGAGGGGGGGGGGAAAGAGACCCAGTACTTC,CASSQEGGGKETQYF
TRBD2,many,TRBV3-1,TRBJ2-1,TGTGCCAGCAGCCTAGCGGGGGGGCATGAGCAGTTCTTC,CASSLAGGHEQFF
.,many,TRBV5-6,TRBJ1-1,TGTGCCAGCAGCCGGGACGGAGCGTTGAACACTGAAGCTTTCTTT,CASSRDGALNTEAFF
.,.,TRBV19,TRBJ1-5,TGTGCCAGTAGTATCCTAGGGGACCAGCCCCAGCATTTT,CASSILGDQPQHF
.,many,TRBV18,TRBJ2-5,TGTGCCAGCTCACCAGGCCCGCAGACCCAGTACTTC,CASSPGPQTQYF
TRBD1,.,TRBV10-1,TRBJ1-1,TGCGCCAGCAATGCAGGGGGCACTGAAGCTTTCTTT,CASNAGGTEAFF
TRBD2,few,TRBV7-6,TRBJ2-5,TGTGCCAGCAGCTTAGCGGGGACTAGCGGGAGAGGGGAGACCCAGTACTTC,CASSLAGTSGRGETQYF
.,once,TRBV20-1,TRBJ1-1,TGCAGTGCTAGGAGGGCCATGGGTACATGGAACACTGAAGCTTTCTTT,CSARRAMGTWNTEAFF
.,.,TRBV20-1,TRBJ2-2,TGCAGTGCTAGATTAAACACCGGGGAGCTGTTTTTT,CSARLNTGELFF
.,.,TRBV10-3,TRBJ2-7,TGTGCCGTCAGCCTAGGGATGGTTGGAGGTGAGCAGTACTTC,CAVSLGMVGGEQYF
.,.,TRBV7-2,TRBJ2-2,TGTGCCAGCAGTTCCGGGTTGATCGGGGAGCTGTTTTTT,CASSSGLIGELFF
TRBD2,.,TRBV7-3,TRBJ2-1,TGTGCCAGCAGCTACCGGACTAGCGAGGGGGGGGCGGTCTTC,CASSYRTSEGGAVF
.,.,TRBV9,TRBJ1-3,TGTGCCAGCAGCGTTTGGGGCTCTGGAAACACCATATATTTT,CASSVWGSGNTIYF
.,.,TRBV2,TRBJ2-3,TGTGCCAGCATGTCTCGGGACTTCCGCACAGATACGCAGTATTTT,CASMSRDFRTDTQYF
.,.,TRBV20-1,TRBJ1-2,TGCAGTGCTGGCTCGCCCCACTATGGCTACACCTTC,CSAGSPHYGYTF
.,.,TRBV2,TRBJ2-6,TGTGCCAGCAGTATAGGGAGTCCCCCTTCCTCTGGGGCCAACGTCCTGACTTTC,CASSIGSPPSSGANVLTF
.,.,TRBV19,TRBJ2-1,TGTGCCAGTACGGAGGGGGACGGGCCCTACAATGAGCAGTTCTTC,CASTEGDGPYNEQFF
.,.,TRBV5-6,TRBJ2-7,TGTGCCAGCAGCCCTGACACGGGACCCCTGGACGAGCAGTACTTC,CASSPDTGPLDEQYF
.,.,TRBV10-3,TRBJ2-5,TGTGCCATCAGTGGTCGACTTGAAGAGACCCAGTACTTC,CAISGRLEETQYF